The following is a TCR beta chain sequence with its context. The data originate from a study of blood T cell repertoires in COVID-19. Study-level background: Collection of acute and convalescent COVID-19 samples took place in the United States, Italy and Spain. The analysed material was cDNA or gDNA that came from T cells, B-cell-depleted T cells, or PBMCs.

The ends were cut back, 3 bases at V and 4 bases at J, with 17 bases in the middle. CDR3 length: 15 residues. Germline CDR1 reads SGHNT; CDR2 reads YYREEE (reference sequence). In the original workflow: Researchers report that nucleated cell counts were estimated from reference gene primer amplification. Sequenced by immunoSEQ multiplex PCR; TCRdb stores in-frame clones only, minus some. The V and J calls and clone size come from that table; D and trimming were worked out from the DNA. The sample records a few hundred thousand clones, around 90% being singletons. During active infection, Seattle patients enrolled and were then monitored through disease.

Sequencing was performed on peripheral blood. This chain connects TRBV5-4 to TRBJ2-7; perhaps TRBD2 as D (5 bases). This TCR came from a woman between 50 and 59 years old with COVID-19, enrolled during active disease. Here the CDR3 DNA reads TGTGCCAGCAGCTCACCCGCGGACCCGGGGTACGAGCAGTACTTC. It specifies CASSSPADPGYEQYF.